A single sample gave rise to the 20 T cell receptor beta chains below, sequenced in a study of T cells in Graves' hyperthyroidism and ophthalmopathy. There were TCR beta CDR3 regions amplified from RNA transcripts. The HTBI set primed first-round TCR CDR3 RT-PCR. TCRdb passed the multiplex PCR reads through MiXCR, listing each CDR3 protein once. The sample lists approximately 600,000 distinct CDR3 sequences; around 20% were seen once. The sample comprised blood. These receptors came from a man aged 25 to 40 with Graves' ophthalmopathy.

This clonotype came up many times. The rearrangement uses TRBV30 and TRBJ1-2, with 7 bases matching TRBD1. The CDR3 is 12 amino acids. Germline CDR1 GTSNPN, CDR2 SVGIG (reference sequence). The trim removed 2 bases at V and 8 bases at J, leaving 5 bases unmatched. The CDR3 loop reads CAWSTGVRGYTF. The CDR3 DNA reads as TGTGCCTGGAGTACAGGGGTCAGGGGCTACACCTTC. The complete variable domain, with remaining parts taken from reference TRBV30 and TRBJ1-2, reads SQTIHQWPATLVQPVGSPLSLECTVEGTSNPNLYWYRQAAGRGLQLLFYSVGIGQISSEVPQNLSASRPQDRQFILSSKKLLLSDSGFYLCAWSTGVRGYTFGSGTRLTVV.

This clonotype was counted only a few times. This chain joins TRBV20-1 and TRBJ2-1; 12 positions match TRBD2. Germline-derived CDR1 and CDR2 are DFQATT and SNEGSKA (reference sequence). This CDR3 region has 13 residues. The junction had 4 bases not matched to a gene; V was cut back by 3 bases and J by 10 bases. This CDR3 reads CSARVGLAGEQFF. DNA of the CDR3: TGCAGTGCTAGGGTGGGACTAGCGGGCGAGCAGTTCTTC.

The CDR3 spells CASSILRTGDGNQPQHF. CDR3 nucleotides: TGTGCCAGTAGTATTCTAAGGACAGGGGATGGCAATCAGCCCCAGCATTTT. The chain carries TRBV19 and TRBJ1-5; 9 bases are a match to TRBD1. V lost 3 bases, J lost 2 bases, and 8 bases stayed unmatched. Germline CDR1 is LNHDA and CDR2 is SQIVND (reference sequence). The CDR3 length is 17 residues. The complete variable domain, with remaining parts taken from reference TRBV19 and TRBJ1-5, reads DGGITQSPKYLFRKEGQNVTLSCEQNLNHDAMYWYRQDPGQGLRLIYYSQIVNDFQKGDIAEGYSVSREKKESFPLTVTSAQKNPTAFYLCASSILRTGDGNQPQHFGDGTRLSIL.

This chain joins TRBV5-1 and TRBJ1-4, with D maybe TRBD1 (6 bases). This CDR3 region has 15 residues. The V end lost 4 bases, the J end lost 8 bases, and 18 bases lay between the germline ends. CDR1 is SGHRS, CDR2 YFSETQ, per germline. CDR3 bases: TGCGCCAGCAGCCCACGGGGGGGGCGAGAAGAAAAACTGTTTTTT. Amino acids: CASSPRGGREEKLFF.

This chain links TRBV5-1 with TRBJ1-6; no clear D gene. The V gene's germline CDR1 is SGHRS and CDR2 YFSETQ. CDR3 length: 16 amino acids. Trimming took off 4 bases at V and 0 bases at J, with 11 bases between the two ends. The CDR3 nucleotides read TGCGCCAGCAGCAACCGCCTGAGCTCCTATAATTCACCCCTCCACTTT. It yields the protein CASSNRLSSYNSPLHF.

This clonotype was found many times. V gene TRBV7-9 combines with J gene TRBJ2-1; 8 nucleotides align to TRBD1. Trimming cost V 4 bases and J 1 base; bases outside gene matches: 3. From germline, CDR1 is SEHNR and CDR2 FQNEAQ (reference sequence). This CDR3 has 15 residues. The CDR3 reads CASSSWTGSYNEQFF. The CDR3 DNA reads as TGTGCCAGCAGCTCCTGGACAGGGTCCTACAATGAGCAGTTCTTC.

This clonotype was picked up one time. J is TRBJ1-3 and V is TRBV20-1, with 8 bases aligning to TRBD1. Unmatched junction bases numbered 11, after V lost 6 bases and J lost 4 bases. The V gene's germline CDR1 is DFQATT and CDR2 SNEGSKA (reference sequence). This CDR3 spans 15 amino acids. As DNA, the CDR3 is TGCAGTGCCGAGTCTCAGGGGGCGCAAGGAAACACCATATATTTT. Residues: CSAESQGAQGNTIYF.

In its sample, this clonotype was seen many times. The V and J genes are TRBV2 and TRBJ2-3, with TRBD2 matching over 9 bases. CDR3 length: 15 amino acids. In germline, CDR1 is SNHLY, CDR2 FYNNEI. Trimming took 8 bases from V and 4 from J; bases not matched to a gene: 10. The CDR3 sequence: CASPGLAGVADTQYF. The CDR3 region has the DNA TGTGCCAGCCCAGGGTTAGCGGGAGTCGCAGATACGCAGTATTTT.

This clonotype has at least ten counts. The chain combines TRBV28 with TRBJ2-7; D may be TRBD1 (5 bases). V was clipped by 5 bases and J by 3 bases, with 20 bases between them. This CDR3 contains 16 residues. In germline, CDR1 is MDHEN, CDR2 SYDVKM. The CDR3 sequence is CASSPLQELPHYEQYF. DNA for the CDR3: TGTGCCAGCAGTCCCTTACAGGAGCTACCCCACTACGAGCAGTACTTC.

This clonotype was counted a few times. The DNA for the CDR3 is TGCGCCAGCAGCTTGGGAGAAGGAAAACTGTTTTTT. This gives the protein CASSLGEGKLFF. The V and J genes are TRBV5-1 and TRBJ1-4, with D uncertain. The germline V gene has CDR1 SGHRS and CDR2 YFSETQ. The V end lost 0 bases, the J end lost 10 bases, and 7 bases lay between the germline ends. The CDR3 covers 12 residues.

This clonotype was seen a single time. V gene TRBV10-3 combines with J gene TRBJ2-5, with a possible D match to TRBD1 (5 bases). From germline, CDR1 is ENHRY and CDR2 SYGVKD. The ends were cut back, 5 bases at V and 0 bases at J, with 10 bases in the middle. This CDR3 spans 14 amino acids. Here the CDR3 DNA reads TGTGCCATCAGTATAAGGGGATACCAAGAGACCCAGTACTTC. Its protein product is CAISIRGYQETQYF.

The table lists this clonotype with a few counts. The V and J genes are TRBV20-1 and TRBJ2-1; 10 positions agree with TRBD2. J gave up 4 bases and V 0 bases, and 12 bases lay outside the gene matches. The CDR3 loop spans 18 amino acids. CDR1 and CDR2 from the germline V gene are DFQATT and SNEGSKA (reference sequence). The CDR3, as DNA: TGCAGTGCTAGAGATATTCTAGCGGGAGTCGAAAATTACAATGAGCAGTTCTTC. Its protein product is CSARDILAGVENYNEQFF.

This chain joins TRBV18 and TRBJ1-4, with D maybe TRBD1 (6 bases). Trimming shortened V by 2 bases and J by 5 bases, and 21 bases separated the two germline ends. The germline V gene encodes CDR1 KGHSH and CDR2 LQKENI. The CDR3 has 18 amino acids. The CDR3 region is CASSPDRRRVMVNEKLFF. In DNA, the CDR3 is TGTGCCAGCTCACCAGACAGGCGGAGGGTAATGGTAAATGAAAAACTGTTTTTT.

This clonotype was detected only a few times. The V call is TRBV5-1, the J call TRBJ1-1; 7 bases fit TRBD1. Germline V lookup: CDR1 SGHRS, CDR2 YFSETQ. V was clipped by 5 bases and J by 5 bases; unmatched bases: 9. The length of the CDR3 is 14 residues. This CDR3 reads CASSLTGRRTEAFF. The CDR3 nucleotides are TGCGCCAGCAGTCTGACAGGGAGGAGGACTGAAGCTTTCTTT.

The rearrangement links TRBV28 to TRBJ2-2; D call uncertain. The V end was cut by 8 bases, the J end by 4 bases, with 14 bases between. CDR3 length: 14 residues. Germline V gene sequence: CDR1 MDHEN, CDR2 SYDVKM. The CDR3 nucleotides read TGTGCCAGCTTCGAGGAGATGGGCACCGGGGAGCTGTTTTTT. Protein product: CASFEEMGTGELFF.

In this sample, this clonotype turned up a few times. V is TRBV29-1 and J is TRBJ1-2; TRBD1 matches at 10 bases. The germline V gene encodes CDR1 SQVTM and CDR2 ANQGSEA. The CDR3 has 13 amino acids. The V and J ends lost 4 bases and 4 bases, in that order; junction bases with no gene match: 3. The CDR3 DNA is TGCAGCGTTGGGGGACAGGGGCCCTATGGCTACACCTTC. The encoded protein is CSVGGQGPYGYTF. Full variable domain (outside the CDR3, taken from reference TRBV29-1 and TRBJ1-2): SAVISQKPSRDICQRGTSLTIQCQVDSQVTMMFWYRQQPGQSLTLIATANQGSEATYESGFVIDKFPISRPNLTFSTLTVSNMSPEDSSIYLCSVGGQGPYGYTFGSGTRLTVV.

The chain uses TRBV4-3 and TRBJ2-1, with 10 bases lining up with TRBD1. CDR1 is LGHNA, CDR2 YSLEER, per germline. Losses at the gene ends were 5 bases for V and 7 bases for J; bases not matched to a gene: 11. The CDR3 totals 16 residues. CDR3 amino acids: CASSLTGTGVSNEQFF. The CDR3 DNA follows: TGCGCCAGCAGCTTGACCGGGACAGGGGTTTCTAATGAGCAGTTCTTC.

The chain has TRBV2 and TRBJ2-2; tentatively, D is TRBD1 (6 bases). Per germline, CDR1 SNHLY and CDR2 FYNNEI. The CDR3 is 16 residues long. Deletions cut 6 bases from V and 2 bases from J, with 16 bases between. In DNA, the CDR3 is TGTGCCAGCAGCGGTCGCTACAGGGCCAACACCGGGGAGCTGTTTTTT. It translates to CASSGRYRANTGELFF.

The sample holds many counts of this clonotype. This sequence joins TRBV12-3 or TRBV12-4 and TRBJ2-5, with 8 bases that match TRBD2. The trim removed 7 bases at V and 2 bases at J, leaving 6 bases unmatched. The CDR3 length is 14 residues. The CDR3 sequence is CASTLVAGQETQYF. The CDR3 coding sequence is TGTGCCAGCACCTTGGTAGCGGGACAAGAGACCCAGTACTTC.

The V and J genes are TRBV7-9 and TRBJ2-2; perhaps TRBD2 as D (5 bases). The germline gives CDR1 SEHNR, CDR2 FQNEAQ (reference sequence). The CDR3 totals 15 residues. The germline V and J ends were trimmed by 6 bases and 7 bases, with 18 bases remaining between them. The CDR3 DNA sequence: TGTGCCAGCAGTTTACTCCCGAACCGGGGCGGGGAGCTGTTTTTT. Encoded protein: CASSLLPNRGGELFF.